Listed here are 13 T cell receptor beta chains from one sample, sequenced in a study of cytomegalovirus exposure and HLA in healthy donors. PCR was performed using 60 Vbeta and 13 Jbeta primers. TCRdb's table, derived via immunoSEQ multiplex PCR, lists solely in-frame clones and lacks some. The table has roughly 200,000 clones, around 76% seen once. Sequencing was done on a sample of PBMCs. Every receptor here comes from a young man in good health and CMV-seronegative.

This clone was recorded a few times. The V call is TRBV20-1, the J call TRBJ1-1; D ambiguous. V was clipped by 0 bases and J by 3 bases, with 2 bases between them. The CDR3 runs to 11 residues. Germline-derived CDR1 and CDR2 are DFQATT and SNEGSKA (reference sequence). DNA of the CDR3: TGCAGTGCTAGAGACTACACTGAAGCTTTCTTT. Encoded protein: CSARDYTEAFF.

The gene calls are TRBV21-1 and TRBJ2-1; no DNA check was done on the table's D call, TRBD2. TRBV21-1 counts as a pseudogene. The CDR3 length is 15 residues. The CDR3 sequence: CASPQLAGHYNEQFF. The CDR3, as DNA: TGTGCCAGTCCACAGCTAGCGGGCCATTACAATGAGCAGTTCTTC.

The rearrangement links TRBV7-9 to TRBJ2-7, with 9 positions matching TRBD1. From germline, CDR1 is SEHNR and CDR2 FQNEAQ (reference sequence). This CDR3 spans 14 amino acids. V lost 4 bases and J lost 5; bases outside the gene matches: 6. CDR3 amino acids: CASSSGQGRNEQYF. CDR3 sequence (DNA): TGTGCCAGCAGCTCGGGACAGGGACGGAACGAGCAGTACTTC.

This sequence joins TRBV12-5 and TRBJ2-2, with no clear D. The CDR3 covers 18 residues. Looked up from germline, CDR1 is LGHNT and CDR2 is FRNRAP. The V end lost 4 bases, the J end lost 7 bases, and 25 bases lay between the germline ends. CDR3 DNA sequence: TGTGCTAGTGGTTCCCCACGCCCTTCTAGGAGTGTGAGCGGGGAGCTGTTTTTT. Translating it yields CASGSPRPSRSVSGELFF.

J is TRBJ2-6 and V is TRBV10-2, with 7 positions matching TRBD1. Germline V CDR1 and CDR2: WSHSY, SAAADI. The CDR3 totals 15 residues. The J segment lost 1 base and the V segment lost 6 bases, leaving 3 bases of the junction unmatched. The CDR3 DNA reads as TGCGCCAGCAGGACGGGACAGTCTGGGGCCAACGTCCTGACTTTC. Amino acids: CASRTGQSGANVLTF.

Details on this clone: The same CDR3 can be traced to other DNA sequences in this sample. This sequence joins TRBV5-5 and TRBJ2-7; 11 nucleotides line up with TRBD1. Germline V gives CDR1 SGHKS, CDR2 YYEKEE (reference sequence). The junction had 3 bases not matched to a gene; V was cut back by 4 bases and J by 0 bases. The length of the CDR3 is 15 residues. The CDR3 DNA reads as TGTGCCAGCAGCCCCGGGACAGGGGGCTCCTACGAGCAGTACTTC. This gives the protein CASSPGTGGSYEQYF. Full variable domain (remainder filled in from reference TRBV5-5 and TRBJ2-7): DAGVTQSPTHLIKTRGQQVTLRCSPISGHKSVSWYQQVLGQGPQFIFQYYEKEERGRGNFPDRFSARQFPNYSSELNVNALLLGDSALYLCASSPGTGGSYEQYFGPGTRLTVT.

A single count supports this clone. The chain carries TRBV5-1 and TRBJ2-7, with unresolved D. CDR3 length: 14 amino acids. Trimming cost V 2 bases and J 3 bases, with 12 bases left between them. Germline lookup yields CDR1 SGHRS and CDR2 YFSETQ. The DNA of the CDR3 is TGCGCCAGCAGCTTTCGTACAGTGGGCTACGAGCAGTACTTC. Translation gives CASSFRTVGYEQYF.

V is TRBV30 and J is TRBJ1-2; 10 bases line up with TRBD1. Germline V gene lookup returns CDR1 GTSNPN and CDR2 SVGIG (reference sequence). This CDR3 comprises 13 residues. J lost 6 bases, V lost 2 bases, and 3 bases had no gene match. CDR3 in amino acids: CAWSPGTGDGYTF. The CDR3 region has the DNA TGTGCCTGGAGTCCAGGGACAGGGGATGGCTACACCTTC. Together with reference TRBV30 and TRBJ1-2, the CDR3 gives the full variable domain: SQTIHQWPATLVQPVGSPLSLECTVEGTSNPNLYWYRQAAGRGLQLLFYSVGIGQISSEVPQNLSASRPQDRQFILSSKKLLLSDSGFYLCAWSPGTGDGYTFGSGTRLTVV.

V and J are TRBV28 and TRBJ2-1; 8 bases agree with TRBD2. With 3 bases clipped from V and 6 bases from J, the junction kept 13 bases outside the gene matches. The CDR3 spans 17 residues. Germline V gives CDR1 MDHEN, CDR2 SYDVKM. As DNA, the CDR3 is TGTGCCAGCAGTTTCCCGCGGGGACTAGGGGGGCCCAATGAGCAGTTCTTC. Translated, it gives CASSFPRGLGGPNEQFF.

The genes are TRBV6-1 and TRBJ1-5; 11 bases align to TRBD1. The CDR3 sequence is 16 residues long. The germline V gene encodes CDR1 MNHNS and CDR2 SASEGT. After removal of 0 bases from V and 6 bases from J, the junction contained 4 bases not matched to a gene. The CDR3 region has the DNA TGTGCCAGCAGTGAAGCGGGGACAGGGGGGGCTCAGCCCCAGCATTTT. Encoded protein: CASSEAGTGGAQPQHF.

This chain joins TRBV2 and TRBJ1-2; 9 bases line up with TRBD1. The germline V gene has CDR1 SNHLY and CDR2 FYNNEI. Trimming removed 6 bases from V and 7 bases from J; junction bases left unmatched: 9. The length of the CDR3 is 14 residues. The CDR3 spells CASSRGQGPGGYTF. The CDR3 region has the DNA TGTGCCAGCAGCCGAGGACAGGGGCCGGGTGGCTACACCTTC.

CDR3 protein: CASSLVGVGEQYF. As DNA, the CDR3 is TGTGCCAGCAGCTTGGTAGGGGTTGGCGAGCAGTACTTC. This sequence joins TRBV7-9 and TRBJ2-7; D possibly corresponds to TRBD1 (5 bases). This CDR3 comprises 13 residues. V was pared by 3 bases and J by 6 bases, with 12 bases between. Germline loops: CDR1 SEHNR, CDR2 FQNEAQ (reference sequence). The entire variable domain, with the rest obtained from reference TRBV7-9 and TRBJ2-7, is as follows: DTGVSQNPRHKITKRGQNVTFRCDPISEHNRLYWYRQTLGQGPEFLTYFQNEAQLEKSRLLSDRFSAERPKGSFSTLEIQRTEQGDSAMYLCASSLVGVGEQYFGPGTRLTVT.

The rearrangement uses TRBV30 and TRBJ1-2; D possibly corresponds to TRBD1 (6 bases). The V gene's germline CDR1 is GTSNPN and CDR2 SVGIG (reference sequence). Trimming shortened V by 4 bases and J by 4 bases, and 13 bases separated the two germline ends. CDR3 length: 13 amino acids. The CDR3 region has the DNA TGTGCCTGGATGATACAGGGTACCTATGGCTACACCTTC. This translates into CAWMIQGTYGYTF.